The 5 T cell receptor beta chains listed next were all sequenced from one sample in a study of blood T cell repertoires in COVID-19. The repertoire was sequenced with immunoSEQ multiplex PCR; TCRdb's copy has only in-frame clones and lacks some. The sample holds some 180,000 clones, 84% seen once. Sequences were obtained from PBMCs or T cells enriched from blood (not recorded which). Receptors originate from a young woman who had been exposed to COVID-19.

The CDR3 reads CASSRVGGNNQPQHF. Written as DNA, the CDR3 is TGCGCCAGCAGCCGGGTCGGAGGGAACAATCAGCCCCAGCATTTT. The chain joins TRBV4-1 to TRBJ1-5; D gene uncertain. Trimming stripped 4 bases from V and 3 bases from J, with 13 bases between. In germline, CDR1 is MGHRA, CDR2 YSYEKL. CDR3 length: 15 residues.

This rearrangement joins TRBV11-2 to TRBJ1-4; D uncertain. V lost 2 bases and J lost 5, with 12 bases in between. Germline lookup yields CDR1 SGHAT and CDR2 FQNNGV. This CDR3 is built from 15 residues. The CDR3 loop reads CASSLKWWRNEKLFF. The CDR3 nucleotides read TGTGCCAGCAGCTTAAAATGGTGGCGGAATGAAAAACTGTTTTTT.

The chain combines TRBV28 with TRBJ2-7; D might be TRBD2 (6 bases). CDR1 is MDHEN and CDR2 is SYDVKM in the germline V gene. This CDR3 region has 12 residues. V was trimmed by 2 bases and J by 6 bases, leaving 8 bases between them. The CDR3 spells CASSLMGGEQYF. CDR3 sequence (DNA): TGTGCCAGCAGTTTAATGGGGGGCGAGCAGTACTTC.

This clone has only one observation. The rearrangement uses TRBV3-1 (or the pseudogene TRBV3-2) and TRBJ1-6, with TRBD1 matching 7 bases. CDR3 size: 14 residues. Germline CDR1 LGHDT, CDR2 YNNKEL (reference sequence). The junction had 4 bases not matched to a gene; V was cut back by 4 bases and J by 7 bases. The CDR3 reads CASSPPGQNSPLHF. CDR3 nucleotide sequence: TGTGCCAGCAGCCCTCCGGGACAGAATTCACCCCTCCACTTT.

This clone was observed a handful of times. This CDR3 reads CASSVQPGQGYEQYF. For the CDR3, the DNA is TGTGCCAGCAGCGTCCAACCGGGACAGGGTTACGAGCAGTACTTC. The V call is TRBV9, the J call TRBJ2-7, with 9 bases lining up with TRBD1. CDR1 SGDLS and CDR2 YYNGEE come from the germline V gene. The CDR3 is 15 amino acids. V lost 2 bases to trimming and J lost 4 bases; unmatched junction nucleotides: 7.